Listed here are 16 T cell receptor beta chains from one sample, sequenced in a study of T cells in Graves' hyperthyroidism and ophthalmopathy. Template material for amplifying TCR beta CDR3 regions consisted of RNA transcripts. The study used the HTBI primer set for a first-round RT-PCR of the TCR CDR3. TCRdb called the multiplex PCR reads again in MiXCR, with one record for every CDR3 protein. The table shows around 400,000 distinct CDR3 sequences, with about 16% occurring only once. Sequenced: blood. These receptors were taken from a woman aged 60-75 years with Graves' ophthalmopathy.

This clonotype was counted at least ten times. This chain connects TRBV28 to TRBJ2-7; TRBD1 matches at 7 bases. The CDR3 sequence is 15 residues long. CDR1 and CDR2 (germline): MDHEN, SYDVKM. With V trimmed by 5 bases and J by 5 bases, 12 bases remained unmatched. In DNA, the CDR3 is TGTGCCAGCAGTAGCCGACAGGGTTCGGTACACGAGCAGTACTTC. Translation: CASSSRQGSVHEQYF.

This clonotype was counted many times. The chain couples TRBV12-3 or TRBV12-4 to TRBJ2-7, with 7 bases lining up with TRBD1. With 4 bases clipped from V and 1 base from J, the junction kept 7 bases outside the gene matches. This CDR3 is 15 amino acids long. The CDR3 DNA follows: TGTGCCAGCAGTTCCATCGCGACAGGGTCCTACGAGCAGTACTTC. As protein: CASSSIATGSYEQYF.

This clonotype was recorded a few times. The rearrangement links TRBV6-1 to TRBJ1-5; a weak D match, TRBD1 (6 bases). This CDR3 spans 15 amino acids. V gave up 7 bases and J gave up 7 bases, with 20 bases separating them. Looked up from germline, CDR1 is MNHNS and CDR2 is SASEGT. The CDR3 protein is CASTLNAHRDQPQHF. In nucleotides, the CDR3 is TGTGCCAGCACCTTGAACGCCCACAGGGACCAGCCCCAGCATTTT.

A few counts support this clonotype. The chain links TRBV28 to TRBJ1-5, with TRBD1 matching over 7 bases. Trimming took 6 bases from V and 7 from J; bases not matched to a gene: 6. The germline gives CDR1 MDHEN, CDR2 SYDVKM. The CDR3 has 13 amino acids. CDR3 region: CASRTGAGQPQHF. The CDR3 DNA follows: TGTGCCAGCAGAACAGGGGCGGGACAGCCCCAGCATTTT.

In this sample, this clonotype turned up a few times. The chain employs TRBV7-2 and TRBJ2-1; D is possibly TRBD1 (6 bases). Trimming shortened V by 8 bases and J by 11 bases, and 10 bases separated the two germline ends. Germline V gene sequence: CDR1 SGHTA, CDR2 FQGNSA. The CDR3 runs 10 residues. Here the CDR3 DNA reads TGTGCCAGCGGGGGCAGAAAGCAGTTCTTC. Encoded protein: CASGGRKQFF.

The chain has TRBV6-1 and TRBJ2-1; TRBD2 agrees at 8 bases. V lost 7 bases to trimming and J lost 1 base; unmatched junction nucleotides: 9. The CDR3 spans 16 residues. Germline V gives CDR1 MNHNS, CDR2 SASEGT. CDR3 DNA: TGTGCCAGCACTGAGCGGGAGTCCCGTTCCTACAATGAGCAGTTCTTC. It yields the protein CASTERESRSYNEQFF.

This clonotype has a handful of counts. J is TRBJ2-3 and V is TRBV7-9, with 7 bases lining up with TRBD1. Germline assignment: CDR1 SEHNR and CDR2 FQNEAQ (reference sequence). The CDR3 is 16 amino acids. Trimming cost V 4 bases and J 0 bases; bases outside gene matches: 7. CDR3 in DNA: TGTGCCAGCAGCTCGTATAGGGGACAGAGCACAGATACGCAGTATTTT. Translated: CASSSYRGQSTDTQYF.

This clonotype was seen repeatedly, ten times or more. The genes are TRBV7-9 and TRBJ2-1; TRBD2 aligns across 14 bases. The junction had 9 bases not matched to a gene; V was cut back by 5 bases and J by 0 bases. In germline, CDR1 is SEHNR, CDR2 FQNEAQ (reference sequence). The CDR3 runs to 19 residues. This CDR3 reads CASSPRQGTSGSSYNEQFF. In nucleotides, the CDR3 is TGTGCCAGCAGCCCCCGACAGGGGACTAGCGGGAGCTCCTACAATGAGCAGTTCTTC.

This clonotype came up a few times. The chain carries TRBV20-1 and TRBJ2-6, with a weak D call TRBD1 (5 bases). The germline V gene encodes CDR1 DFQATT and CDR2 SNEGSKA (reference sequence). The CDR3 contains 18 residues. Trimming cost V 2 bases and J 6 bases, with 23 bases left between them. The CDR3 reads CSARRGDGAERLANVLTF. In DNA form, the CDR3 reads TGCAGTGCTAGAAGGGGCGATGGGGCGGAACGATTGGCCAACGTCCTGACTTTC.

At least ten counts were recorded for this clonotype. The CDR3 sequence: CASMQVDEQYF. CDR3 bases: TGTGCCAGCATGCAAGTGGACGAGCAGTACTTC. This rearrangement joins TRBV6-1 to TRBJ2-7; D ambiguous. Trimming shortened V by 7 bases and J by 5 bases, and 9 bases separated the two germline ends. The CDR3 loop spans 11 amino acids. Germline V gene sequence: CDR1 MNHNS, CDR2 SASEGT.

This clonotype was counted a few times. This clone may be a read error of a much larger clone one base away. The chain joins TRBV5-1 to TRBJ2-7; no clear D. The CDR3 contains 14 residues. In germline, CDR1 is SGHRS, CDR2 YFSETQ. Trimming stripped 0 bases from V and 7 bases from J, with 14 bases between. CDR3 sequence: CASSLDGFMDEQYF. As DNA, the CDR3 is TGCGCCAGCAGCTTGGACGGCTTCATGGATGAGCAGTACTTC.

In this sample, this clonotype turned up many times. The V gene is TRBV2, the J gene TRBJ2-7; the match to TRBD2 covers 10 bases. The CDR3 runs to 15 residues. J gave up 4 bases and V 6 bases, and 9 bases lay outside the gene matches. In germline, CDR1 is SNHLY, CDR2 FYNNEI. The DNA for the CDR3 is TGTGCCAGCAGCAGGGGGGGTAGCGGGGGGTACGAGCAGTACTTC. This sequence encodes CASSRGGSGGYEQYF.

V is TRBV24-1 and J is TRBJ1-4, with 10 positions matching TRBD1. The CDR3 extends over 17 amino acids. V was clipped by 2 bases and J by 8 bases; unmatched bases: 10. CDR1 is KGHDR and CDR2 is SFDVKD in the germline V gene. The CDR3 reads CATSDSRQGARREKLFF. The CDR3 coding sequence is TGTGCCACCAGTGATTCTCGACAGGGGGCGAGGCGAGAAAAACTGTTTTTT.

This clonotype was seen many times. This rearrangement joins TRBV30 to TRBJ2-3; no clear D. Deletions cut 3 bases from V and 3 bases from J, with 7 bases between. This CDR3 contains 12 residues. Germline V gene sequence: CDR1 GTSNPN, CDR2 SVGIG (reference sequence). CDR3 DNA sequence: TGTGCCTGGAGAAAGGGAACAGATACGCAGTATTTT. Protein: CAWRKGTDTQYF.

This clonotype was observed at least ten times. V is TRBV20-1 and J is TRBJ2-3, with TRBD1 matching 7 bases. In germline, CDR1 is DFQATT, CDR2 SNEGSKA (reference sequence). The CDR3 covers 13 residues. Trimming removed 1 base from V and 3 bases from J; junction bases left unmatched: 1. CDR3: CSARGDRTDTQYF. The DNA of the CDR3 is TGCAGTGCTAGAGGGGACAGAACAGATACGCAGTATTTT.

This clonotype was picked up a small number of times. The V gene is TRBV29-1, the J gene TRBJ1-2; TRBD1 is a possible D gene (5 bases). The CDR3 covers 13 residues. The V gene's germline CDR1 is SQVTM and CDR2 ANQGSEA. Deletions cut 7 bases from V and 7 bases from J, with 19 bases between. CDR3 bases: TGCAGCGATCGGTCCGGGACGGAAGGTGGCTACACCTTC. It specifies CSDRSGTEGGYTF.